These T cell receptor beta chains were read from a single sample in a study of blood T cell repertoires in COVID-19. Generated by immunoSEQ multiplex PCR, the TCRdb table keeps only in-frame clones and is missing some. In the table there are roughly 290,000 clones, 85% of which are singletons. The sequenced sample was peripheral blood. These receptors all stem from a woman between 50 and 59 years old with active or convalescent COVID-19. CDR3s include the opening cysteine and the closing phenylalanine or tryptophan. A D gene is named only where the DNA matches it firmly. Size tells how often a clone was seen (once, few, many) or the class of an expanded clone, and some rows leave it out.

clone_size: .
j_call: TRBJ2-7
v_call: TRBV2
d_call: TRBD2
cdr3_aa: CASTRLAGYEQYF
cdr3_nt: TGTGCCAGCACCCGACTAGCGGGCTACGAGCAGTACTTC

clone_size: .
j_call: TRBJ2-7
v_call: TRBV6-1
d_call: .
cdr3_aa: CASSEDWYEQYF
cdr3_nt: TGTGCCAGCAGTGAAGACTGGTACGAGCAGTACTTC

clone_size: .
j_call: TRBJ2-2
v_call: TRBV27
d_call: TRBD2
cdr3_aa: CASSLIAGDTGELFF
cdr3_nt: TGTGCCAGCAGTTTAATAGCGGGAGACACCGGGGAGCTGTTTTTT

clone_size: .
j_call: TRBJ1-1
v_call: TRBV19
d_call: .
cdr3_aa: CASSVGQKNTEAFF
cdr3_nt: TGTGCCAGTAGTGTTGGACAGAAGAACACTGAAGCTTTCTTT

clone_size: few
j_call: TRBJ2-7
v_call: TRBV7-9
d_call: TRBD1
cdr3_aa: CASSRGTGVGEQYF
cdr3_nt: TGTGCCAGCAGTCGCGGGACAGGGGTCGGCGAGCAGTACTTC

clone_size: .
j_call: TRBJ1-1
v_call: TRBV27
d_call: .
cdr3_aa: CASSLLGRTEAFF
cdr3_nt: TGTGCCAGCAGTTTATTGGGGAGGACTGAAGCTTTCTTT

clone_size: .
j_call: TRBJ2-1
v_call: TRBV10-1
d_call: .
cdr3_aa: CASSLLGGEQFF
cdr3_nt: TGCGCCAGCAGTTTGTTAGGAGGTGAGCAGTTCTTC

clone_size: .
j_call: TRBJ2-7
v_call: TRBV5-1
d_call: TRBD1
cdr3_aa: CASSLAGTGPYEQYF
cdr3_nt: TGCGCCAGCAGCTTGGCCGGGACAGGGCCCTACGAGCAGTACTTC

clone_size: .
j_call: TRBJ2-5
v_call: TRBV7-8
d_call: TRBD1
cdr3_aa: CASSLHRGYRGETQYF
cdr3_nt: TGTGCCAGCAGCCTACACAGGGGCTACCGCGGAGAGACCCAGTACTTC

clone_size: .
j_call: TRBJ2-5
v_call: TRBV3-1/TRBV3-2
d_call: .
cdr3_aa: CASSQNRVVTQYF
cdr3_nt: TGTGCCAGCAGCCAGAACAGGGTCGTGACCCAGTACTTC

clone_size: .
j_call: TRBJ1-2
v_call: TRBV19
d_call: .
cdr3_aa: CASKITHRVEGGYTF
cdr3_nt: TGTGCCAGTAAGATAACCCACAGGGTGGAAGGTGGCTACACCTTC

clone_size: .
j_call: TRBJ2-7
v_call: TRBV19
d_call: TRBD1
cdr3_aa: CASRGQTYEQYF
cdr3_nt: TGTGCCAGTCGGGGACAGACCTACGAGCAGTACTTC

clone_size: .
j_call: TRBJ2-1
v_call: TRBV29-1
d_call: .
cdr3_aa: CSVVRGNEQFF
cdr3_nt: TGCAGCGTTGTGCGAGGCAATGAGCAGTTCTTC

clone_size: .
j_call: TRBJ2-3
v_call: TRBV6-4
d_call: TRBD2
cdr3_aa: CASSLQRGSTDTQYF
cdr3_nt: TGTGCCAGCAGTTTGCAGCGGGGGAGCACAGATACGCAGTATTTT

clone_size: once
j_call: TRBJ1-1
v_call: TRBV27
d_call: .
cdr3_aa: CASSPSRGNTEAFF
cdr3_nt: TGTGCCAGCAGTCCCTCCAGGGGTAACACTGAAGCTTTCTTT

clone_size: .
j_call: TRBJ1-2
v_call: TRBV19
d_call: TRBD1
cdr3_aa: CASSVRQGGNGYTF
cdr3_nt: TGTGCCAGTAGTGTCCGACAGGGTGGGAATGGCTACACCTTC

clone_size: .
j_call: TRBJ2-1
v_call: TRBV5-6
d_call: .
cdr3_aa: CASSLLDEQFF
cdr3_nt: TGTGCCAGCAGCTTACTAGATGAGCAGTTCTTC

clone_size: .
j_call: TRBJ2-1
v_call: TRBV5-1
d_call: TRBD2
cdr3_aa: CASRIIGLAGADEQFF
cdr3_nt: TGCGCCAGCCGGATCATAGGACTAGCGGGAGCGGATGAGCAGTTCTTC

clone_size: .
j_call: TRBJ2-7
v_call: TRBV7-8
d_call: TRBD2
cdr3_aa: CASSLVVSGVISEQYF
cdr3_nt: TGTGCCAGCAGCTTAGTGGTTAGCGGGGTAATAAGCGAGCAGTACTTC

clone_size: .
j_call: TRBJ2-1
v_call: TRBV29-1
d_call: .
cdr3_aa: CSVVQGSSYNEQFF
cdr3_nt: TGCAGCGTTGTTCAGGGGAGCTCCTACAATGAGCAGTTCTTC

clone_size: .
j_call: TRBJ1-2
v_call: TRBV29-1
d_call: .
cdr3_aa: CSVEERGGLNYGYTF
cdr3_nt: TGCAGCGTTGAAGAAAGGGGCGGCTTAAACTATGGCTACACCTTC

clone_size: .
j_call: TRBJ1-1
v_call: TRBV19
d_call: .
cdr3_aa: CASSFGEIEAFF
cdr3_nt: TGTGCCAGTTCCTTCGGGGAGATTGAAGCTTTCTTT

clone_size: .
j_call: TRBJ1-1
v_call: TRBV6-5
d_call: TRBD1
cdr3_aa: CASSPTGQGTTEAFF
cdr3_nt: TGTGCCAGCAGTCCCACCGGACAGGGCACCACTGAAGCTTTCTTT

clone_size: .
j_call: TRBJ1-1
v_call: TRBV19
d_call: TRBD1
cdr3_aa: CASETGGVTEAFF
cdr3_nt: TGTGCCAGCGAGACAGGGGGTGTCACTGAAGCTTTCTTT

clone_size: .
j_call: TRBJ1-1
v_call: TRBV7-3
d_call: TRBD1
cdr3_aa: CASSLRQGGTEAFF
cdr3_nt: TGTGCCAGCAGCTTAAGACAGGGGGGAACTGAAGCTTTCTTT

clone_size: .
j_call: TRBJ2-3
v_call: TRBV6-2/TRBV6-3
d_call: TRBD2
cdr3_aa: CASSLAGPTSTQYF
cdr3_nt: TGTGCCAGCAGCCTAGCGGGTCCCACTTCCACGCAGTATTTT

clone_size: .
j_call: TRBJ2-1
v_call: TRBV27
d_call: TRBD2
cdr3_aa: CASRIAGGGNEQFF
cdr3_nt: TGTGCCAGCAGAATAGCGGGAGGGGGGAATGAGCAGTTCTTC

clone_size: few
j_call: TRBJ2-1
v_call: TRBV5-1
d_call: .
cdr3_aa: CASSLEVAVEQFF
cdr3_nt: TGCGCCAGCAGCTTGGAAGTTGCGGTTGAGCAGTTCTTC

clone_size: few
j_call: TRBJ1-3
v_call: TRBV11-2
d_call: .
cdr3_aa: CASSLSAAGKGNTIYF
cdr3_nt: TGTGCCAGCAGCTTATCGGCCGCAGGAAAAGGAAACACCATATATTTT